This TCR beta chain was captured in a study of T cell changes during pregnancy in multiple sclerosis. Repertoires were generated with immunoSEQ multiplex PCR, while TCRdb's copy carries only in-frame clones and drops some. Of 43,000 or so clones in the sample, approximately 90% were seen once. V was clipped by 6 bases and J by 7 bases; unmatched bases: 11. The CDR3 consists of 16 residues. Germline V gene lookup returns CDR1 MNHEY and CDR2 SMNVEV (reference sequence). The V gene is TRBV27, the J gene TRBJ2-1; 11 bases line up with TRBD2. The source of this sequence is a female donor with multiple sclerosis, enrolled in a pregnancy study. The source was peripheral blood, collected in the first trimester of pregnancy. The CDR3 nucleotides are TGTGCCAGCAGGGGGTATAGCGGGGGGGCAAGGAATGAGCAGTTCTTC. It encodes CASRGYSGGARNEQFF.